Listed here are 7 T cell receptor beta chains from one sample, sequenced in a study of PD-1 blockade in classical Hodgkin lymphoma. Assay: immunoSEQ multiplex PCR; the TCRdb copy retains only in-frame clones and omits some. The profile covers about 30,000 clones, with more than 85% appearing a single time and more than 0.35% taken by the ten largest. Stated time point: cycle 4 day 1 (C4D1), after less than seven weeks of nivolumab. Relapse after autologous stem cell transplantation occurred in every patient, and brentuximab vedotin exposure varied. By magnetic negative selection, CD4+ T cells were purified from thawed PBMCs. Sequenced material: CD4+ T cells from blood, taken before the fourth cycle of nivolumab. Receptors were obtained from a human donor with classical Hodgkin lymphoma.

In its sample, this clone was seen once. This chain connects TRBV6-6 to TRBJ1-2; D might be TRBD1 (6 bases). The CDR3 has 12 amino acids. Germline lookup yields CDR1 MNHNY and CDR2 SVGAGI (reference sequence). The ends were cut back, 5 bases at V and 8 bases at J, with 12 bases in the middle. The CDR3 nucleotides read TGTGCCAGCAGTCGGGACACGTTCGGCTACACCTTC. Translating gives CASSRDTFGYTF.

J is TRBJ1-1 and V is TRBV9, with TRBD1 as a possible D gene (6 bases). The CDR3 runs to 15 residues. Germline CDR1 reads SGDLS; CDR2 reads YYNGEE. The ends were cut back, 3 bases at V and 5 bases at J, with 17 bases in the middle. The CDR3 spells CASSAPQGGGTEAFF. CDR3 sequence (DNA): TGTGCCAGCAGCGCACCACAGGGCGGAGGAACTGAAGCTTTCTTT.

The chain employs TRBV14 and TRBJ2-3, with D perhaps matching TRBD2 (5 bases). CDR1 is SGHDN and CDR2 is FVKESK in the germline V gene. The V gene lost 9 bases and the J gene lost 7 bases, with 17 bases spanning the gap. The CDR3 extends over 13 amino acids. CDR3 sequence reads: CASFVSGSYTQYF. CDR3 sequence (DNA): TGTGCCAGTTTTGTATCGGGGAGCTATACGCAGTATTTT.

The chain carries TRBV10-3 and TRBJ2-3, with D unclear. Germline V gene lookup returns CDR1 ENHRY and CDR2 SYGVKD. The CDR3 consists of 13 residues. Trimming took 6 bases from V and 2 from J, leaving 9 bases between them. The CDR3: CAIRFQPTDTQYF. Here the CDR3 DNA reads TGTGCCATCAGGTTCCAGCCCACAGATACGCAGTATTTT.

V usage is TRBV28 and J usage is TRBJ1-1; 7 bases line up with TRBD1. Germline V lookup: CDR1 MDHEN, CDR2 SYDVKM. V shed 2 bases, J shed 5 bases, and the junction held 8 bases outside the gene matches. The CDR3 contains 15 residues. This CDR3 reads CASSLREGADTEAFF. The CDR3 DNA follows: TGTGCCAGCAGTTTACGCGAGGGGGCGGATACTGAAGCTTTCTTT.

V is TRBV6-6 and J is TRBJ2-6; TRBD1 agrees at 7 bases. In germline, CDR1 is MNHNY, CDR2 SVGAGI (reference sequence). CDR3 length: 16 amino acids. Trimming took 2 bases from V and 3 from J; bases not matched to a gene: 4. The CDR3 coding sequence is TGTGCCAGCAGTTACAGAACAGGGGATGGGGCCAACGTCCTGACTTTC. This gives the protein CASSYRTGDGANVLTF.

In this sample, this clone turned up once. The chain links TRBV5-5 to TRBJ1-3, with unresolved D. This CDR3 comprises 18 residues. Germline-derived CDR1 and CDR2 are SGHKS and YYEKEE (reference sequence). The V end was cut by 0 bases, the J end by 2 bases, with 18 bases between. The CDR3 spells CASSLGPALAVTGNTIYF. In nucleotides, the CDR3 is TGTGCCAGCAGCTTGGGACCGGCTCTTGCAGTGACTGGAAACACCATATATTTT.